These T cell receptor beta chains were read from a single sample in a study of T cell responses to AZD1222 COVID-19 vaccine. Libraries were prepared by immunoSEQ multiplex PCR; TCRdb keeps only in-frame clonotypes and omits some of them. The sample includes fewer than 150,000 clones, approximately 88% of them seen just once. The material sequenced was peripheral blood, taken 28 days after the second AZD1222 dose. The receptors stem from an adult who received the AZD1222 COVID-19 vaccine. Both conserved end residues are part of each CDR3. The D gene is left open where the match is weak.

>TRBJ1-6|NA|TRBV12-2|15
TGTGCAAGTCGCTCCCGAGGGGGTTGTAATTCACCCCTCCACTTT
CASRSRGGCNSPLHF
>TRBJ1-2|NA|TRBV13|13
TGTGCCAGCAGCTTGGGTTTAAACTATGGCTACACCTTC
CASSLGLNYGYTF
>TRBJ2-7|NA|TRBV24-1|17
TGTGCCACCAGTGAACGTGGGACCGACGCCAGCTCCTACGAGCAGTACTTC
CATSERGTDASSYEQYF
>TRBJ2-7|TRBD1|TRBV3-1/TRBV3-2|14
TGTGCCAGCAGCCAAGGCCAGGGACAGAGCCGGCAGTACTTC
CASSQGQGQSRQYF
>TRBJ2-5|TRBD1|TRBV12-5|17
TGTGCTAGTGGTTCGTCCTACGGGACAGGGGTAGGCGAGACCCAGTACTTC
CASGSSYGTGVGETQYF
>TRBJ2-5|TRBD1|TRBV7-9|13
TGTGCCAGCAGCATGACAGGGTTGGAGACCCAGTACTTC
CASSMTGLETQYF
>TRBJ2-3|NA|TRBV6-2/TRBV6-3|15
TGTGCCAGCAGTTACTCGAGCCCGAGGAAGGGTACGCAGTATTTT
CASSYSSPRKGTQYF
>TRBJ2-2|NA|TRBV25-1|16
TGTGCCAGCAGTGACGCGAAGGGAAGCGTCACCGGGGAGCTGTTTTTT
CASSDAKGSVTGELFF
>TRBJ2-1|NA|TRBV5-1|15
TGCGCCAGTAGCCTACGGACAGACGACCCCAATGAGCAGTTCTTC
CASSLRTDDPNEQFF
>TRBJ1-5|NA|TRBV19|13
TGTGCCAGTAGTATCCAGGTCAATCAGCCCCAGCATTTT
CASSIQVNQPQHF
>TRBJ2-3|NA|TRBV7-9|14
TGTGCCAGCAGCTTATCGTCGGGTGTGGATACGCAGTATTTT
CASSLSSGVDTQYF
>TRBJ1-1|NA|TRBV11-2|15
TGTGCCAGCAGCTTAGATCGCACACAAGGGGCTGAAGCTTTCTTT
CASSLDRTQGAEAFF
>TRBJ2-3|NA|TRBV27|16
TGTGCCAGCAGTTTAGGATCCAGTCTCGTCACAGATACGCAGTATTTT
CASSLGSSLVTDTQYF
>TRBJ2-7|NA|TRBV5-5|19
TGTGCCAGCAGCTCAGGGACCGCACCACTAGTCCCGAGTTCCTACGAGCAGTACTTC
CASSSGTAPLVPSSYEQYF
>TRBJ2-4|TRBD1|TRBV5-1|14
TGCGCCAGCAGCCCCGGGACAGGGGGCGGCATTCAGTACTTC
CASSPGTGGGIQYF
>TRBJ1-1|NA|TRBV3-1/TRBV3-2|13
TGTGCCAGCAGCCAAGATTTGAACACTGAAGCTTTCTTT
CASSQDLNTEAFF
>TRBJ2-7|TRBD1|TRBV23-1|20
TGCGCCAGCAGTCAATCCAGCGCCGGGACAGGGGGCAGTGAAACCTACGAGCAGTACTTC
CASSQSSAGTGGSETYEQYF
>TRBJ1-6|NA|TRBV10-3|15
TGTGCCATCAGTGCATTTGGGGTGAACAATTCACCCCTCCACTTT
CAISAFGVNNSPLHF
>TRBJ2-1|TRBD2|TRBV7-6|21
TGTGCCAGCAGCTTAGGGCCTCACGTACTAGCGGGGGCGATAGCCTACAATGAGCAGTTCTTC
CASSLGPHVLAGAIAYNEQFF
>TRBJ2-7|NA|TRBV6-5|15
TGTGCCAGCAGGGCGGACAGTTCATTGATGGTCGAGCAGTACTTC
CASRADSSLMVEQYF
>TRBJ1-1|NA|TRBV7-9|12
TGTGCCAGCAGCTTACGCGACACTGAAGCTTTCTTT
CASSLRDTEAFF
>TRBJ2-1|TRBD2|TRBV30|14
TGTGCCTGGAACCCGGGACTAGCGGACAATGAGCAGTTCTTC
CAWNPGLADNEQFF
>TRBJ1-1|NA|TRBV30|15
TGTGCCTGGAGTGAGGAGTGGACAGTGAACACTGAAGCTTTCTTT
CAWSEEWTVNTEAFF
>TRBJ1-6|NA|TRBV5-4|17
TGTGCCAGCAGCTCATTGGGCGAGGGCTCCTATAATTCACCCCTCCACTTT
CASSSLGEGSYNSPLHF
>TRBJ2-3|NA|TRBV7-9|15
TGTGCCAGCAGCAGGGGCCAGCCCCAGGCAGATACGCAGTATTTT
CASSRGQPQADTQYF
>TRBJ2-2|TRBD2|TRBV18|16
TGTGCCAGCTCACCAGCGACTAGCGGGAGTATCGGGGAGCTGTTTTTT
CASSPATSGSIGELFF
>TRBJ2-1|NA|TRBV11-3|14
TGTGCCAGCAGCATCCACGGGATTGTGAATGAGCAGTTCTTC
CASSIHGIVNEQFF
>TRBJ2-5|TRBD2|TRBV3-1/TRBV3-2|21
TGTGCCAGCAGCCAAGGACCGGTAATAGCGGGGGGTCGAAACCTTAGGGAGACCCAGTACTTC
CASSQGPVIAGGRNLRETQYF
>TRBJ2-3|TRBD1|TRBV5-1|14
TGCGCCAGCAGCCATGACAGGGGCACAGATACGCAGTATTTT
CASSHDRGTDTQYF
>TRBJ2-5|TRBD1|TRBV7-6|15
TGTGCCAGCAGCCTCGGGACAGGGGTCGAAGAGACCCAGTACTTC
CASSLGTGVEETQYF
>TRBJ1-5|NA|TRBV6-1|14
TGTGCCAGCAGTGAAAACGGCGCGTGGAAGCCCCAGCATTTT
CASSENGAWKPQHF
>TRBJ2-6|NA|TRBV4-3|16
TGCGCCAGCAGCCAAGGAGAGTGGACTGGGGCCAACGTCCTGACTTTC
CASSQGEWTGANVLTF
>TRBJ2-1|TRBD1|TRBV7-2|14
TGTGCCAGCAGCTTAGGGACAGGGGGCAGGGAGCAGTTCTTC
CASSLGTGGREQFF
>TRBJ1-2|NA|TRBV7-2|15
TGTGCCAGCAGCCCCTGGACGGAAGCTAACTATGGCTACACCTTC
CASSPWTEANYGYTF
>TRBJ1-5|NA|TRBV6-1|13
TGTGCCAGCAGTGAAGTTGGGGTGCAGCCCCAGCATTTT
CASSEVGVQPQHF
>TRBJ2-7|NA|TRBV7-8|16
TGTGCCAGCAGCCCCCGGCGGACTTTTGAAGTCTACGAGCAGTACTTC
CASSPRRTFEVYEQYF
>TRBJ1-1|NA|TRBV20-1|14
TGCAGTGCTAGTCCGGGCTTGGGGAACACTGAAGCTTTCTTT
CSASPGLGNTEAFF
>TRBJ2-1|NA|TRBV6-5|13
TGTGCCAGCACCCCCCAGCCTCGAAATGAGCAGTTCTTC
CASTPQPRNEQFF
>TRBJ1-5|NA|TRBV19|15
TGTGCCAGTAGTGATCAGGGAGGGGGCAATCAGCCCCAGCATTTT
CASSDQGGGNQPQHF
>TRBJ1-2|NA|TRBV24-1|14
TGTGCCACCAGTGAGACTGGGTTCGACTATGGCTACACCTTC
CATSETGFDYGYTF
>TRBJ2-2|NA|TRBV4-1|14
TGCGCCAGCAGCCAACAAGGAAACACCGGGGAGCTGTTTTTT
CASSQQGNTGELFF
>TRBJ1-1|TRBD1|TRBV27|14
TGTGCCAGCGGGAGGGACAGGGAGAACACTGAAGCTTTCTTT
CASGRDRENTEAFF